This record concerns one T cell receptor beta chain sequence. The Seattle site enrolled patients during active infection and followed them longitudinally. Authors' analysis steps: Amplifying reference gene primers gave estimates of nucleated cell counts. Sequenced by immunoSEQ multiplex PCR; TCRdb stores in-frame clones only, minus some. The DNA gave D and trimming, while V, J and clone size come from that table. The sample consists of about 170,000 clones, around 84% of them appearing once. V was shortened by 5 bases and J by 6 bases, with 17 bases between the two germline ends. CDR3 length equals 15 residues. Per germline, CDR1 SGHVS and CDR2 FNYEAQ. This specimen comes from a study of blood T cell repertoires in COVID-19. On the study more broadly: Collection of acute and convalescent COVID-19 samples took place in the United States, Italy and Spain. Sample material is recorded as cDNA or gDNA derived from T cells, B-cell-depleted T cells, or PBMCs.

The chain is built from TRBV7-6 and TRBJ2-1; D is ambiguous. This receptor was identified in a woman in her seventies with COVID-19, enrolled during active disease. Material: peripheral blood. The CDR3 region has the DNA TGTGCCAGCAGCCTTTATCAGGATTTGAGCAATGAGCAGTTCTTC. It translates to CASSLYQDLSNEQFF. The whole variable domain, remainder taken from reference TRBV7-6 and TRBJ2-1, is GAGVSQSPRYKVTKRGQDVALRCDPISGHVSLYWYRQALGQGPEFLTYFNYEAQQDKSGLPNDRFSAERPEGSISTLTIQRTEQRDSAMYRCASSLYQDLSNEQFFGPGTRLTVL.